The 26 T cell receptor beta chains in this list originate from one sample, sequenced in a study of shared clonotypes between healthy human individuals (dated by TCRdb to between 2020 and 2021). The library was obtained by the immunoSEQ multiplex PCR assay. TCRdb took this table from immuneACCESS and kept in-frame rearrangements with V and J called. Such tables lack part of the clones; where checked against another copy, unresolved V genes explain under half of the gap, and the rest is unexplained. The sample table contains over a million clones; only one count was recorded for more than 95% of them. Approximately 1% of the sample lies in the top ten. The sample taken for sequencing was naive CD4+ T cells sorted from blood. What the cell subset or site label conveys for this sample: CD45RA+ positively selected. The receptor set was obtained from a man aged 25 to 40 in good health.

CDR3 sequence: CASSPQPGLGIYEQYF. The CDR3 DNA is TGTGCCAGCAGCCCCCAACCGGGACTAGGTATCTACGAGCAGTACTTC. This chain joins TRBV7-9 and TRBJ2-7; TRBD2 matches at 8 bases. V was pared by 5 bases and J by 3 bases, with 12 bases of the junction left unmatched. The length of the CDR3 is 16 residues. Germline V CDR1 and CDR2: SEHNR, FQNEAQ (reference sequence).

V is TRBV9 and J is TRBJ2-2; TRBD1 is a possible D gene (5 bases). The V gene lost 1 base and the J gene lost 3 bases, with 10 bases spanning the gap. The CDR3 has 15 amino acids. The germline V gene encodes CDR1 SGDLS and CDR2 YYNGEE. CDR3 sequence reads: CASSVSTGHTGELFF. The CDR3 coding sequence is TGTGCCAGCAGCGTATCCACAGGACACACCGGGGAGCTGTTTTTT. Combining the CDR3 with reference TRBV9 and TRBJ2-2 gives the whole variable domain DSGVTQTPKHLITATGQRVTLRCSPRSGDLSVYWYQQSLDQGLQFLIQYYNGEERAKGNILERFSAQQFPDLHSELNLSSLELGDSALYFCASSVSTGHTGELFFGEGSRLTVL.

This rearrangement joins TRBV19 to TRBJ2-5; D tentatively reads TRBD1 or TRBD2 (5 bases each). V gave up 8 bases and J gave up 3 bases, with 13 bases separating them. The germline V gene has CDR1 LNHDA and CDR2 SQIVND (reference sequence). This CDR3 is 13 amino acids long. CDR3 sequence (DNA): TGTGCCAGTGCAGCAGGGACGGAAGAGACCCAGTACTTC. Translation gives CASAAGTEETQYF.

Details on this clone: The same CDR3 arises from other DNA sequences in this sample as well. The gene calls are TRBV19 and TRBJ2-7; maybe TRBD2 (5 bases). There are 11 residues in the CDR3. Trimming cost V 4 bases and J 6 bases, with 7 bases left between them. Germline V CDR1 and CDR2: LNHDA, SQIVND (reference sequence). Written as DNA, the CDR3 is TGTGCCAGTAGTAGGGCGGGCGAGCAGTACTTC. It encodes CASSRAGEQYF.

The rearrangement links TRBV7-2 to TRBJ2-1; D not resolved. V lost 3 bases and J lost 0, with 9 bases in between. Germline V gene data show CDR1 as SGHTA and CDR2 as FQGNSA. This CDR3 is built from 15 residues. The CDR3 DNA reads as TGTGCCAGCAGCTTTACAGTGAGCTCCTACAATGAGCAGTTCTTC. Translation gives CASSFTVSSYNEQFF.

This chain links TRBV7-2 with TRBJ2-3, with 10 bases identical to TRBD2. The CDR3 consists of 18 residues. The junction had 12 bases not matched to a gene; V was cut back by 5 bases and J by 1 base. The germline CDR1 and CDR2 sequences are SGHTA and FQGNSA. Written as DNA, the CDR3 is TGTGCCAGCAGCGGGCTAGCGGGAGTCTCGGTAGGCACAGATACGCAGTATTTT. This encodes CASSGLAGVSVGTDTQYF.

The chain recombines TRBV28 with TRBJ2-7; 12 bases map to TRBD2. Germline-derived CDR1 and CDR2 are MDHEN and SYDVKM. The CDR3 is made up of 14 amino acids. Germline trimming cut 4 bases from V and 6 bases from J; bases unmatched to any gene: 4. The CDR3: CASSSTSGRFEQYF. The DNA of the CDR3 is TGTGCCAGCAGTTCGACTAGCGGGAGATTCGAGCAGTACTTC.

The V and J genes are TRBV10-3 and TRBJ1-1, with 8 bases that match TRBD1. The germline CDR1 and CDR2 sequences are ENHRY and SYGVKD. The CDR3 has 11 amino acids. Trimming cost V 10 bases and J 7 bases; bases outside gene matches: 5. The CDR3 reads CATGQGDEAFF. CDR3 DNA: TGTGCCACAGGACAGGGTGATGAAGCTTTCTTT.

The V call is TRBV19, the J call TRBJ2-7; TRBD1 agrees at 8 bases. The CDR3 is made up of 14 amino acids. Germline V gene lookup returns CDR1 LNHDA and CDR2 SQIVND (reference sequence). V trimming: 5 bases; J trimming: 5 bases; junction bases outside the gene matches: 8. The DNA for the CDR3 is TGTGCCAGTAGTCGGAGGACAGGGACGGACGAGCAGTACTTC. Its protein is CASSRRTGTDEQYF.

The genes are TRBV5-1 and TRBJ2-5; 8 bases align to TRBD1. V was pared by 3 bases and J by 5 bases, with 3 bases of the junction left unmatched. Germline V gene lookup returns CDR1 SGHRS and CDR2 YFSETQ. This CDR3 has 13 residues. CDR3 region: CASSSGDRETQYF. DNA for the CDR3: TGCGCCAGCAGCTCCGGGGACAGGGAGACCCAGTACTTC.

Note on this clone: Mismatch with germline at one junction end may stem from a read error. The chain joins TRBV15 to TRBJ1-1, with D uncertain. The length of the CDR3 is 12 residues. The germline gives CDR1 LNHNV, CDR2 YYDKDF (reference sequence). CDR3 loop: CATSREVGAAFF. CDR3 sequence (DNA): TGTGCCACCAGCCGAGAGGTAGGCGCAGCTTTCTTT.

A word on this clone: At one of its ends the junction is not consistent with the germline gene, which may arise from a read error. DNA for the CDR3: TGTGCCAGCAGCTTAGGTCCCACAGGGGGGACAAATTTT. Amino acid sequence: CASSLGPTGGTNF. The chain has TRBV5-5 and TRBJ1-5; 8 nucleotides align to TRBD1. CDR1 and CDR2 from the germline V gene are SGHKS and YYEKEE (reference sequence). The CDR3 runs to 13 residues.

DNA for the CDR3: TGCGCCAGCAGTGCCCCAACTAGCGGGAGGGCTAAAGATACGCAGTATTTT. Encoded protein: CASSAPTSGRAKDTQYF. The J gene is TRBJ2-3, the V gene TRBV10-2; 13 nucleotides line up with TRBD2. Germline V gives CDR1 WSHSY, CDR2 SAAADI. This CDR3 spans 17 amino acids. Trimming took 4 bases from V and 5 from J; bases not matched to a gene: 9.

The rearrangement uses TRBV5-4 and TRBJ2-7, with 16 bases matching TRBD2. With V trimmed by 4 bases and J by 4 bases, 5 bases remained unmatched. The CDR3 extends over 16 amino acids. The germline V gene has CDR1 SGHNT and CDR2 YYREEE (reference sequence). The CDR3 is CASSPGTSGRAYEQYF. The CDR3 region has the DNA TGTGCCAGCAGCCCAGGGACTAGCGGGAGGGCTTACGAGCAGTACTTC.

The chain links TRBV18 to TRBJ2-7; 14 positions match TRBD2. J gave up 7 bases and V 1 base, and 3 bases lay outside the gene matches. CDR1 is KGHSH and CDR2 is LQKENI in the germline V gene. The length of the CDR3 is 15 residues. CDR3 amino acids: CASSPLGLAGGEQYF. The CDR3 coding sequence is TGTGCCAGCTCACCACTCGGACTAGCGGGAGGAGAGCAGTACTTC. The whole variable domain, remainder taken from reference TRBV18 and TRBJ2-7, is NAGVMQNPRHLVRRRGQEARLRCSPMKGHSHVYWYRQLPEEGLKFMVYLQKENIIDESGMPKERFSAEFPKEGPSILRIQQVVRGDSAAYFCASSPLGLAGGEQYFGPGTRLTVT.

This chain links TRBV20-1 with TRBJ1-1; D remains unclear. The CDR3 loop spans 10 amino acids. Germline-derived CDR1 and CDR2 are DFQATT and SNEGSKA (reference sequence). Deletions cut 5 bases from V and 5 bases from J, with 6 bases between. Here the CDR3 reads CSAPGTEAFF. In DNA, the CDR3 is TGCAGTGCTCCTGGGACTGAAGCTTTCTTT.

The V call is TRBV2, the J call TRBJ1-4; D remains ambiguous. Deletions cut 4 bases from V and 8 bases from J, with 11 bases between. Germline loops: CDR1 SNHLY, CDR2 FYNNEI. This CDR3 comprises 13 residues. The CDR3 loop reads CASSVGMGEKLFF. DNA for the CDR3: TGTGCCAGCAGTGTGGGCATGGGGGAAAAACTGTTTTTT.

This chain links TRBV10-1 with TRBJ1-2, with a weak D call TRBD1 (5 bases). The CDR3 is 15 amino acids. Deletions cut 5 bases from V and 5 bases from J, with 18 bases between. CDR1 is WNHNN and CDR2 is SYGVQD in the germline V gene (reference sequence). The chain's CDR3 is CASSHTRQPMYGYTF. CDR3 DNA sequence: TGCGCCAGCAGTCACACCCGACAGCCTATGTATGGCTACACCTTC.

The chain recombines TRBV5-1 with TRBJ1-1, with 9 bases lining up with TRBD1. Germline lookup yields CDR1 SGHRS and CDR2 YFSETQ. Unmatched junction bases numbered 6, after V lost 0 bases and J lost 12 bases. The CDR3 is made up of 13 amino acids. This chain's CDR3 is CASSLGGQGGSFF. The CDR3 DNA sequence: TGCGCCAGCAGCTTGGGGGGACAGGGAGGGTCTTTCTTT.

The chain links TRBV7-2 to TRBJ1-2, with TRBD1 matching over 8 bases. Germline assignment: CDR1 SGHTA and CDR2 FQGNSA. The V gene end was trimmed by 2 bases and the J gene end by 7 bases; junction bases not matched to a gene: 3. CDR3 length equals 13 residues. The CDR3 bases are TGTGCCAGCAGCTTAAGGACAGGGAGTGGCTACACCTTC. Its protein product is CASSLRTGSGYTF.

CDR3 in DNA: TGTGCCAGCAGTTCCGGGACAGAAGCCTACGAGCAGTACTTC. Protein sequence: CASSSGTEAYEQYF. The chain carries TRBV5-4 and TRBJ2-7; TRBD1 aligns across 7 bases. Trimming cost V 5 bases and J 2 bases; bases outside gene matches: 7. The V gene's germline CDR1 is SGHNT and CDR2 YYREEE (reference sequence). The CDR3 is made up of 14 amino acids.

The chain recombines TRBV2 with TRBJ2-7, with D possibly being TRBD1 (5 bases). CDR3 length equals 15 residues. V shed 6 bases and J shed 2 bases, with 17 bases lying between them. Germline lookup yields CDR1 SNHLY and CDR2 FYNNEI. CDR3: CASRQPDSWAYEQYF. For the CDR3, the DNA is TGTGCCAGCAGACAACCTGACAGTTGGGCCTACGAGCAGTACTTC.

V usage is TRBV6-4 and J usage is TRBJ2-1, with D perhaps matching TRBD2 (6 bases). The germline V gene encodes CDR1 MRHNA and CDR2 SNTAGT. CDR3 length: 14 amino acids. The V end lost 6 bases, the J end lost 7 bases, and 16 bases lay between the germline ends. CDR3 nucleotides: TGTGCCAGCAGCCCACAGCCAAGCGGGAATGAGCAGTTCTTC. It specifies CASSPQPSGNEQFF.

The gene calls are TRBV6-1 and TRBJ1-1; D not resolved. The CDR3 runs 13 residues. Germline V lookup: CDR1 MNHNS, CDR2 SASEGT. Trimming left V 4 bases short and J 0 bases short, with 6 bases between. This CDR3 is CASSGPLNTEAFF. The CDR3 region has the DNA TGTGCCAGCAGTGGCCCCTTGAACACTGAAGCTTTCTTT.

The CDR3 protein is CASSIGGKLRETQYF. As DNA, the CDR3 is TGTGCCAGTAGTATTGGGGGTAAATTACGAGAGACCCAGTACTTC. The gene calls are TRBV19 and TRBJ2-5, with D perhaps matching TRBD1 or TRBD2 (5 bases each). V was trimmed by 3 bases and J by 4 bases, leaving 15 bases between them. The CDR3 totals 15 residues. The germline gives CDR1 LNHDA, CDR2 SQIVND (reference sequence).

Regarding this clone: Other DNA variants within this sample encode the same CDR3. The V and J genes are TRBV7-9 and TRBJ2-1; D might be TRBD1 (5 bases). The V end lost 4 bases, the J end lost 4 bases, and 8 bases lay between the germline ends. The CDR3 sequence is 13 residues long. The germline gives CDR1 SEHNR, CDR2 FQNEAQ (reference sequence). The CDR3 DNA is TGTGCCAGCAGCTCGACAGTATACAATGAGCAGTTCTTC. Translating gives CASSSTVYNEQFF.